Below are 32 T cell receptor beta chains sequenced from a single sample in a study of cytomegalovirus exposure and HLA in healthy donors. PCR used 60 Vbeta primers and 13 Jbeta primers. Method: immunoSEQ multiplex PCR; TCRdb's copy keeps in-frame clones and lacks some. The repertoire includes around 190,000 clones, roughly 90% of them detected once, and 0.25% to 0.4% sits in the top ten. Input material: PBMCs. These receptors all come from a woman in her thirties in good health and CMV-seronegative.

The V call is TRBV7-9, the J call TRBJ2-3; 7 positions match TRBD2. The V segment lost 0 bases and the J segment 7 bases; nucleotides outside the gene matches: 7. The CDR3 runs 15 residues. CDR1 SEHNR and CDR2 FQNEAQ come from the germline V gene (reference sequence). CDR3 DNA sequence: TGTGCCAGCAGCTTAGCGTGGGAGGGCGCATATACGCAGTATTTT. This encodes CASSLAWEGAYTQYF. Using reference TRBV7-9 and TRBJ2-3 for the parts outside the CDR3, the full variable domain is DTGVSQNPRHKITKRGQNVTFRCDPISEHNRLYWYRQTLGQGPEFLTYFQNEAQLEKSRLLSDRFSAERPKGSFSTLEIQRTEQGDSAMYLCASSLAWEGAYTQYFGPGTRLTVL.

The chain joins TRBV5-1 to TRBJ2-2; TRBD2 matches 11 bases. This CDR3 has 16 amino acids. Per the germline V gene, CDR1 is SGHRS and CDR2 is YFSETQ. After removal of 2 bases from V and 5 bases from J, the junction contained 5 bases not matched to a gene. The CDR3 here is CASSFLAGGVTGELFF. CDR3 in DNA: TGCGCCAGCAGCTTTCTAGCGGGGGGAGTTACCGGGGAGCTGTTTTTT.

This chain joins TRBV19 and TRBJ1-5, with D maybe TRBD1 (5 bases). The CDR3 consists of 14 residues. Trimming removed 5 bases at V and 6 bases at J, with 14 bases between. CDR1 LNHDA and CDR2 SQIVND come from the germline V gene (reference sequence). CDR3 residues: CASSLPGGGQPQHF. The CDR3 nucleotides are TGTGCCAGTAGTCTCCCCGGGGGGGGTCAGCCCCAGCATTTT.

The V gene is TRBV25-1, the J gene TRBJ2-1, with 12 bases lining up with TRBD2. Per the germline V gene, CDR1 is MGHDK and CDR2 is SYGVNS. The junction had 17 bases not matched to a gene; V was cut back by 7 bases and J by 7 bases. This CDR3 is built from 18 residues. CDR3 nucleotides: TGTGCCAGCACCGCTCCCGCAAGGACTAGCGGGAAGAGAAATGAGCAGTTCTTC. As protein: CASTAPARTSGKRNEQFF.

Remarks on this clone: The same CDR3 also results from other DNA sequences found in this sample. The chain uses TRBV28 and TRBJ1-2, with D unclear. V was shortened by 3 bases and J by 4 bases, with 6 bases between the two germline ends. Germline V gene lookup returns CDR1 MDHEN and CDR2 SYDVKM. CDR3 size: 12 residues. Here the CDR3 reads CASSLGGYGYTF. DNA for the CDR3: TGTGCCAGCAGTTTGGGAGGCTATGGCTACACCTTC.

The CDR3 DNA reads TGCGCCAGCAGCCAACTAGCGGGGGGGCGGAATGAGCAGTTCTTC. Translating gives CASSQLAGGRNEQFF. The chain recombines TRBV10-2 with TRBJ2-1; 13 bases map to TRBD2. With V trimmed by 6 bases and J by 7 bases, 6 bases remained unmatched. There are 15 residues in the CDR3. Germline V gene sequence: CDR1 WSHSY, CDR2 SAAADI.

The rearrangement uses TRBV4-1 and TRBJ2-5, with TRBD2 matching 8 bases. The CDR3 totals 17 residues. V dropped 4 bases and J dropped 4; count of bases not matched to a gene: 14. Germline-derived CDR1 and CDR2 are MGHRA and YSYEKL. This CDR3 reads CASSRAGPAGVVETQYF. Written as DNA, the CDR3 is TGCGCCAGCAGCCGGGCAGGCCCAGCGGGAGTTGTAGAGACCCAGTACTTC.

J is TRBJ2-7 and V is TRBV7-6; 12 bases fit TRBD1. CDR3 length: 14 residues. After removal of 4 bases from V and 7 bases from J, the junction contained 5 bases not matched to a gene. CDR1 SGHVS and CDR2 FNYEAQ come from the germline V gene. The CDR3 DNA sequence: TGTGCCAGCAGCTCAGGGACAGGGGGCGGAGAGCAGTACTTC. This sequence encodes CASSSGTGGGEQYF.

This clone appeared a single time. J is TRBJ2-7 and V is TRBV19; D is unresolved. The ends were cut back, 3 bases at V and 3 bases at J, with 9 bases in the middle. Germline CDR1 reads LNHDA; CDR2 reads SQIVND (reference sequence). The CDR3 sequence is 13 residues long. CDR3: CASSIEYGYEQYF. The CDR3 DNA is TGTGCCAGTAGTATCGAGTACGGCTACGAGCAGTACTTC.

This clone was observed once. The genes are TRBV19 and TRBJ1-5, with a possible D match to TRBD1 (5 bases). The CDR3 runs to 16 residues. V lost 5 bases, J lost 4 bases, and 18 bases lay in between. Germline CDR1 is LNHDA and CDR2 is SQIVND (reference sequence). The DNA for the CDR3 is TGTGCCAGTAGTGTCGCTAGGAGGGGCGCAAATCAGCCCCAGCATTTT. This gives the protein CASSVARRGANQPQHF.

The chain links TRBV4-2 to TRBJ2-5, with 10 bases aligning to TRBD2. The CDR3 is 16 residues long. Germline values: CDR1 LGHNA, CDR2 YNFKEQ. Losses at the gene ends were 1 base for V and 5 bases for J; bases not matched to a gene: 7. CDR3 region: CASSQVQAGGQETQYF. The DNA for the CDR3 is TGTGCCAGCAGCCAAGTTCAAGCGGGGGGGCAGGAGACCCAGTACTTC.

The chain recombines TRBV6-1 with TRBJ2-7, with 7 bases that match TRBD2. This CDR3 has 13 residues. J was trimmed by 2 bases and V by 4 bases; bases with no gene match: 2. Germline V gene data show CDR1 as MNHNS and CDR2 as SASEGT. The DNA for the CDR3 is TGTGCCAGCAGTGGGGACTATCCCTACGAGCAGTACTTC. Protein sequence: CASSGDYPYEQYF.

The CDR3 reads CASSVAGGFADTQYF. The CDR3 coding sequence is TGTGCCAGTAGTGTAGCGGGGGGCTTTGCAGATACGCAGTATTTT. This rearrangement joins TRBV19 to TRBJ2-3; 10 positions agree with TRBD2. CDR3 size: 15 residues. The V gene's germline CDR1 is LNHDA and CDR2 SQIVND (reference sequence). V lost 5 bases, J lost 4 bases, and 6 bases stayed unmatched.

This clone has more than one count but fewer than ten. The CDR3 DNA sequence: TGTGCCAGCACACGGGACAGACAAGAGACCCAGTACTTC. Residues: CASTRDRQETQYF. The rearrangement links TRBV5-4 to TRBJ2-5; 7 bases agree with TRBD1. V was pared by 6 bases and J by 2 bases, with 4 bases of the junction left unmatched. The CDR3 has 13 amino acids. Germline CDR1 and CDR2: SGHNT and YYREEE (reference sequence).

This chain links TRBV29-1 with TRBJ2-3, with 8 bases identical to TRBD1. The CDR3 runs 14 residues. With 7 bases clipped from V and 2 bases from J, the junction kept 8 bases outside the gene matches. In germline, CDR1 is SQVTM, CDR2 ANQGSEA. CDR3 DNA: TGCAGCGACCTAAGACAGGGGATCACAGATACGCAGTATTTT. This gives the protein CSDLRQGITDTQYF.

The chain is built from TRBV18 and TRBJ1-1, with 7 bases aligning to TRBD1. CDR3 size: 16 residues. The V and J ends lost 4 bases and 2 bases, in that order; junction bases with no gene match: 10. Germline CDR1 is KGHSH and CDR2 is LQKENI. In DNA form, the CDR3 reads TGTGCCAGCTCACTGGGGCAGGGGGGAATTAACACTGAAGCTTTCTTT. It encodes CASSLGQGGINTEAFF.

The V and J genes are TRBV6-5 and TRBJ1-2; no definite D call. The germline V and J ends were trimmed by 2 bases and 8 bases, with 12 bases remaining between them. The CDR3 totals 13 residues. Per germline, CDR1 MNHEY and CDR2 SVGAGI. The CDR3 DNA sequence: TGTGCCAGCAGTTACAACGGGAAGACGGGCTACACCTTC. This gives the protein CASSYNGKTGYTF.

The J gene is TRBJ2-2, the V gene TRBV5-1; 7 bases are shared with TRBD1. The germline CDR1 and CDR2 sequences are SGHRS and YFSETQ. This CDR3 spans 15 amino acids. With 2 bases clipped from V and 3 bases from J, the junction kept 4 bases outside the gene matches. The CDR3 reads CASSLDRVYTGELFF. The CDR3 nucleotides are TGCGCCAGCAGCTTAGACAGGGTCTACACCGGGGAGCTGTTTTTT.

This sequence joins TRBV27 and TRBJ2-3; D remains ambiguous. The CDR3 has 14 residues. The V end lost 4 bases, the J end lost 3 bases, and 11 bases lay between the germline ends. CDR1 is MNHEY, CDR2 SMNVEV, per germline (reference sequence). CDR3 residues: CASSSRGWTDTQYF. CDR3 in DNA: TGTGCCAGCAGTTCTCGCGGTTGGACAGATACGCAGTATTTT.

The chain couples TRBV4-2 to TRBJ1-3; D might be TRBD1 (5 bases). The germline V and J ends were trimmed by 1 base and 2 bases, with 6 bases remaining between them. The germline V gene has CDR1 LGHNA and CDR2 YNFKEQ. The CDR3 extends over 14 amino acids. In DNA, the CDR3 is TGTGCCAGCAGCCAAGCAGGGCCTGGAAACACCATATATTTT. Its protein product is CASSQAGPGNTIYF.

The V and J genes are TRBV5-1 and TRBJ2-5; possibly TRBD1 for D (5 bases). This CDR3 contains 14 residues. CDR1 and CDR2 from the germline V gene are SGHRS and YFSETQ. V lost 1 base, J lost 10 bases, and 17 bases lay in between. The CDR3 spells CASSLSLTELGQYF. DNA of the CDR3: TGCGCCAGCAGCTTGTCCTTGACAGAGCTCGGCCAGTACTTC. Drawing the rest from reference TRBV5-1 and TRBJ2-5, the complete variable domain is KAGVTQTPRYLIKTRGQQVTLSCSPISGHRSVSWYQQTPGQGLQFLFEYFSETQRNKGNFPGRFSGRQFSNSRSEMNVSTLELGDSALYLCASSLSLTELGQYFGPGTRLLVL.

The sample holds a few counts of this clone. The chain recombines TRBV5-4 with TRBJ2-3; no firm D call. V dropped 0 bases and J dropped 1 base, with 3 bases sitting between them. Germline V gene lookup returns CDR1 SGHNT and CDR2 YYREEE (reference sequence). The CDR3 sequence is 13 residues long. The chain's CDR3 is CASSLGGTDTQYF. CDR3 nucleotides: TGTGCCAGCAGCTTGGGCGGCACAGATACGCAGTATTTT.

This clone has just one count. This chain joins TRBV19 and TRBJ2-7; 9 nucleotides line up with TRBD1. Germline CDR1 reads LNHDA; CDR2 reads SQIVND (reference sequence). J gave up 3 bases and V 4 bases, and 1 base lay outside the gene matches. The CDR3 extends over 13 amino acids. CDR3 residues: CASSRGQGYEQYF. In DNA form, the CDR3 reads TGTGCCAGTAGTAGGGGACAGGGCTACGAGCAGTACTTC. Supplemented by reference TRBV19 and TRBJ2-7, the full variable domain reads DGGITQSPKYLFRKEGQNVTLSCEQNLNHDAMYWYRQDPGQGLRLIYYSQIVNDFQKGDIAEGYSVSREKKESFPLTVTSAQKNPTAFYLCASSRGQGYEQYFGPGTRLTVT.

This clone was found a few times. The chain combines TRBV5-4 with TRBJ2-1; 7 bases line up with TRBD2. Germline CDR1 and CDR2: SGHNT and YYREEE (reference sequence). CDR3 length equals 16 residues. The J segment lost 1 base and the V segment lost 4 bases, leaving 8 bases of the junction unmatched. The CDR3: CASSSELANSYNEQFF. The CDR3 DNA follows: TGTGCCAGCAGCAGCGAACTAGCGAATTCCTACAATGAGCAGTTCTTC.

This clone was detected only once. This chain joins TRBV7-9 and TRBJ1-1; possible D gene TRBD1, 5 bases. Germline assignment: CDR1 SEHNR and CDR2 FQNEAQ (reference sequence). There are 14 residues in the CDR3. V was clipped by 3 bases and J by 4 bases, with 12 bases between them. The CDR3 reads CASSLESGGTEAFF. The CDR3 DNA reads TGTGCCAGCAGCTTGGAGTCGGGGGGCACTGAAGCTTTCTTT.

This clone was observed a few times. V usage is TRBV6-1 and J usage is TRBJ1-2; 7 bases align to TRBD1. Germline V CDR1 and CDR2: MNHNS, SASEGT. Trimming cost V 5 bases and J 8 bases; bases outside gene matches: 8. The CDR3 runs 13 residues. Here the CDR3 DNA reads TGTGCCAGCAGTCGGGGACAGACGGGCGGCTACACCTTC. This codes for CASSRGQTGGYTF.

The chain employs TRBV7-9 and TRBJ2-7; D possibly corresponds to TRBD1 (6 bases). V dropped 0 bases and J dropped 2 bases, with 11 bases sitting between them. The CDR3 runs to 15 residues. Germline assignment: CDR1 SEHNR and CDR2 FQNEAQ (reference sequence). CDR3 bases: TGTGCCAGCAGCTTAGCGAGGACAGCTACCTACGAGCAGTACTTC. Translated, it gives CASSLARTATYEQYF.

The genes are TRBV9 and TRBJ2-3, with D maybe TRBD2 (6 bases). Trimming took 4 bases from V and 5 from J, leaving 20 bases between them. CDR1 is SGDLS, CDR2 YYNGEE, per germline. This CDR3 contains 16 residues. The chain's CDR3 is CASSITPGTEGDTQYF. The CDR3 DNA reads as TGTGCCAGCAGCATCACCCCCGGGACTGAAGGAGATACGCAGTATTTT. Together with reference TRBV9 and TRBJ2-3, the CDR3 gives the full variable domain: DSGVTQTPKHLITATGQRVTLRCSPRSGDLSVYWYQQSLDQGLQFLIQYYNGEERAKGNILERFSAQQFPDLHSELNLSSLELGDSALYFCASSITPGTEGDTQYFGPGTRLTVL.

The chain carries TRBV9 and TRBJ2-1, with 7 positions matching TRBD2. CDR3 length: 16 residues. Germline CDR1 reads SGDLS; CDR2 reads YYNGEE. The junction had 17 bases not matched to a gene; V was cut back by 4 bases and J by 10 bases. CDR3 sequence (DNA): TGTGCCAGCAGCCCCTCCACCGGGACTATCACCAGGGAGCAGTTCTTC. Its protein is CASSPSTGTITREQFF.

The chain carries TRBV10-2 and TRBJ2-7; TRBD2 matches at 8 bases. The CDR3 is made up of 17 amino acids. J gave up 2 bases and V 4 bases, and 13 bases lay outside the gene matches. CDR1 is WSHSY and CDR2 is SAAADI in the germline V gene. In DNA, the CDR3 is TGCGCCAGCAGTGTATTGGGGCGGGAGGCCGGACCCTACGAGCAGTACTTC. Translating it yields CASSVLGREAGPYEQYF.

This clone has a single count. The chain joins TRBV9 to TRBJ2-1; maybe TRBD1 (6 bases). Germline-derived CDR1 and CDR2 are SGDLS and YYNGEE. The V and J ends lost 3 bases and 7 bases respectively, with 17 bases between them. This CDR3 region has 15 residues. The CDR3 nucleotides read TGTGCCAGCAGCGCTGCTGGGGGCGCCTCGAATGAGCAGTTCTTC. It translates to CASSAAGGASNEQFF.

The chain has TRBV7-8 and TRBJ1-4; D is uncertain. Trimming shortened V by 6 bases and J by 6 bases, and 17 bases separated the two germline ends. This CDR3 region has 15 residues. Per the germline V gene, CDR1 is SGHVS and CDR2 is FQNEAQ. The CDR3 sequence: CASSVGGKDYEKLFF. The CDR3 nucleotides are TGTGCCAGCAGTGTAGGCGGTAAAGATTATGAAAAACTGTTTTTT.